The rows below give T cell receptor beta chains drawn from one sample of a study of blood T cell repertoires in COVID-19. Clones were sequenced by immunoSEQ multiplex PCR, and TCRdb holds only the in-frame ones, with some missing. Among about 60,000 clones listed, approximately 80% were seen once. The sequencing input was peripheral blood. These receptors all stem from a man younger than 45 with COVID-19, enrolled during active disease. Both conserved end residues are part of each CDR3. Each record gives: J gene, D gene, clone size, V gene, CDR3 DNA, CDR3 protein. The D gene is left open where the match is weak. The size of a clone is reported for some rows only, either as once, few or many, or as a class for expanded clones.

>TRBJ2-5|TRBD1|-|TRBV5-1
TGCGCCAGCAGCTTGAGGGGGCTAGGTCCCGGGGAGACCCAGTACTTC
CASSLRGLGPGETQYF
>TRBJ1-3|-|-|TRBV9
TGTGCCAGCAGCAAAGGAACCAGGGTCGGTGGAAACACCATATATTTT
CASSKGTRVGGNTIYF
>TRBJ2-1|TRBD2|-|TRBV11-2
TGTGCCAGCAGCTTAGATTCCGCTAGCGGGTTGGAGCAGTTCTTC
CASSLDSASGLEQFF
>TRBJ2-5|-|-|TRBV5-4
TGTGCCAGCAGCTGGGGACTGGGGCAAGAGACCCAGTACTTC
CASSWGLGQETQYF
>TRBJ2-1|TRBD2|-|TRBV15
TGTGCCACCAGCACCTTTAGCGGGAGCGGGAATGAGCAGTTCTTC
CATSTFSGSGNEQFF
>TRBJ2-3|TRBD2|-|TRBV7-3
TGTGCCAGCAGCTTACGTAGCGGGGGGGTCACAGATACGCAGTATTTT
CASSLRSGGVTDTQYF
>TRBJ1-2|TRBD1|few|TRBV2
TGTGCCAGCAGTGGGGGGACAGTTTCTAACTATGGCTACACCTTC
CASSGGTVSNYGYTF
>TRBJ2-3|-|-|TRBV27
TGTGCCAGCAGTTTAACAGGGTCAGCGCAGTATTTT
CASSLTGSAQYF
>TRBJ1-6|-|once|TRBV15
TGTGCCACCAGTAAACCGTCGGGGAAGCACTCACCCCTCCACTTT
CATSKPSGKHSPLHF
>TRBJ2-2|-|-|TRBV5-6
TGTGCCAGCAGCTCGACTCTTACCGGGGAGCTGTTTTTT
CASSSTLTGELFF
>TRBJ2-3|TRBD2|once|TRBV5-8
TGTGCCAGCAGCTTGGGGGCTAGCGGGAGGCCGCAGTATTTT
CASSLGASGRPQYF
>TRBJ2-5|TRBD1|-|TRBV10-1
TGCGCCAGCAGTGACTCAGGGGGCATCCAAGAGACCCAGTACTTC
CASSDSGGIQETQYF
>TRBJ2-4|-|-|TRBV19
TGTGCCAGTAGTATCAGGGACATCAAAAACATTCAGTACTTC
CASSIRDIKNIQYF
>TRBJ1-1|-|-|TRBV9
TGTGCCAGCAGCGTCGGGGGTGGCAGGGTGGGCACTGAAGCTTTCTTT
CASSVGGGRVGTEAFF
>TRBJ2-1|-|-|TRBV7-2
TGTGCCAGCAGCCTTACTAGCAGCTCCTACAATGAGCAGTTCTTC
CASSLTSSSYNEQFF
>TRBJ2-1|-|-|TRBV5-1
TGCGCCAGCAGAGCGCTAGCGACTTCCTACAATGAGCAGTTCTTC
CASRALATSYNEQFF
>TRBJ2-2|TRBD1|-|TRBV7-9
TGTGCCAGCAGCCCAGCCCAGGGGGCGGGTAGCACCGGGGAGCTGTTTTTT
CASSPAQGAGSTGELFF
>TRBJ2-7|-|-|TRBV27
TGTGCCAGCAGTTTATCTGCAGCCTACGAGCAGTACTTC
CASSLSAAYEQYF
>TRBJ1-5|-|-|TRBV30
TGTGCCTGGAGTACCACAGGGACCGCCAATCAGCCCCAGCATTTT
CAWSTTGTANQPQHF
>TRBJ2-2|TRBD2|-|TRBV9
TGTGCCAGCAGCGTAGTTCGCGGGAGAATAGAGGAGCTGTTTTTT
CASSVVRGRIEELFF
>TRBJ1-1|TRBD1|-|TRBV29-1
TGCAGCGTTGAAGATAATAGGGGGCCCGTAGCTTTCTTT
CSVEDNRGPVAFF
>TRBJ1-1|-|-|TRBV27
TGTGCCAGCGGGCCCCGAAGGTCTGAAGCTTTCTTT
CASGPRRSEAFF
>TRBJ1-1|-|-|TRBV18
TGTGCCAGCTCAATGAGGCACTGGCGGGAGGCTGAAGCTTTCTTT
CASSMRHWREAEAFF
>TRBJ2-1|-|-|TRBV7-3
TGTGCCAGCAGCGAAGCCGGACACTTTCGGGATGAGCAGTTCTTC
CASSEAGHFRDEQFF
>TRBJ1-2|-|-|TRBV27
TGTGCCAGCAGTTCGGGACACCACTATGGCTACACCTTC
CASSSGHHYGYTF
>TRBJ1-1|TRBD1|-|TRBV9
TGTGCCAGCAGCGCGGGACAGGGGGTAGGGACTGAAGCTTTCTTT
CASSAGQGVGTEAFF
>TRBJ2-1|TRBD2|-|TRBV6-1
TGTGCCAGCAGTGTTATAGCGGGGAGCTCCTACAATGAGCAGTTCTTC
CASSVIAGSSYNEQFF
>TRBJ1-5|TRBD1|once|TRBV2
TGTGCCAGCAGCCCCGACAGGGGTGGTCAGCCCCAGCATTTT
CASSPDRGGQPQHF
>TRBJ2-7|-|-|TRBV19
TGTGCCAGTAGTCTCCGACCGACACATTCCTACGAGCAGTACTTC
CASSLRPTHSYEQYF
>TRBJ1-1|-|-|TRBV25-1
TGTGCCAGCAGTGAGGTTACAGAGACCGAAGCTTTCTTT
CASSEVTETEAFF
>TRBJ2-3|TRBD2|-|TRBV7-9
TGTGCCAGCAGCTTACTAGCGGGCCTTGACGATACGCAGTATTTT
CASSLLAGLDDTQYF
>TRBJ1-3|-|-|TRBV10-3
TGTGCCATCAGCCCCTCGGGGGCTGGAAACACCATATATTTT
CAISPSGAGNTIYF
>TRBJ2-7|-|-|TRBV27
TGTGCCAGCAGTCTGAGCGCCGGCTACGAGCAGTACTTC
CASSLSAGYEQYF
>TRBJ2-1|TRBD2|-|TRBV7-9
TGTGCCAGCACCATTATGGGAGCGGGAGAAACTCCCAATGAGCAGTTCTTC
CASTIMGAGETPNEQFF
>TRBJ1-5|-|few|TRBV12-3/TRBV12-4
TGTGCCAGCAGCCCAAGCAATCAGCCCCAGCATTTT
CASSPSNQPQHF
>TRBJ1-4|TRBD1|-|TRBV7-2
TGTGCCAGCAGCTTAAGACAGGGTGGGGAAAAACTGTTTTTT
CASSLRQGGEKLFF
>TRBJ1-2|TRBD1|-|TRBV7-2
TGTGCCAGCAGCTATGGACAGGGAGGGGTCTATGGCTACACCTTC
CASSYGQGGVYGYTF
>TRBJ2-5|TRBD2|-|TRBV7-2
TGTGCCAGCAGCTTAGGTCGGAGCGGGGTCAACCAAGAGACCCAGTACTTC
CASSLGRSGVNQETQYF
>TRBJ1-2|-|-|TRBV19
TGTGCCAGTAGCGAGACAGCATTGATGGAGGGCTACACCTTC
CASSETALMEGYTF
>TRBJ1-5|TRBD1|-|TRBV19
TGTGCCAGTCAACCCCGGGACAGAGGAAATAGCAATCAGCCCCAGCATTTT
CASQPRDRGNSNQPQHF
>TRBJ2-5|TRBD1|-|TRBV5-6
TGTGCCAGCAGCTTGGGGACAGGGGGGCCCCCGCAAGAGACCCAGTACTTC
CASSLGTGGPPQETQYF
>TRBJ2-5|-|-|TRBV24-1
TGTGCCACCAGTGATCGCACTCTTCAAGAGACCCAGTACTTC
CATSDRTLQETQYF
>TRBJ2-2|TRBD1|-|TRBV18
TGTGCCAGCTCATCGGACAGGGTTGTGCCCGGGGAGCTGTTTTTT
CASSSDRVVPGELFF
>TRBJ2-7|-|-|TRBV6-6
TGTGCCAGCAGTGCCGAGGGCGAGCAGTACTTC
CASSAEGEQYF
>TRBJ2-7|-|-|TRBV4-1
TGCGCCAGCAGCTCAAGAGCGGTCCTTCCGTGGGAGCAGTACTTC
CASSSRAVLPWEQYF